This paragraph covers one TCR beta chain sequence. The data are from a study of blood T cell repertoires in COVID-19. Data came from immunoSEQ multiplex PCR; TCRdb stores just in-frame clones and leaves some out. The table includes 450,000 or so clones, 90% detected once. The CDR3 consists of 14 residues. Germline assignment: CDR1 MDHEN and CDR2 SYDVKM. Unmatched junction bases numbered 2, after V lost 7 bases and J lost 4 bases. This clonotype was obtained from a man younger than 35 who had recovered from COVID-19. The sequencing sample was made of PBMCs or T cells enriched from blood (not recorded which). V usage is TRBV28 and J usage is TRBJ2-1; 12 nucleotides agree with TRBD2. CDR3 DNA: TGTGCCAGCAAAGGACTAGCGGGGTACAATGAGCAGTTCTTC. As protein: CASKGLAGYNEQFF.